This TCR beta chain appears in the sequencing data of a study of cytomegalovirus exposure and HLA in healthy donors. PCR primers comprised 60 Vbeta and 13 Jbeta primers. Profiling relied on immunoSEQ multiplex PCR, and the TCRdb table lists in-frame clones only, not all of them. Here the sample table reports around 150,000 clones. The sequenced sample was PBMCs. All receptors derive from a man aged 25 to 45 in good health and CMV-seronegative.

CDR3 in amino acids: CAISGFGEGTEAFF. CDR3 DNA sequence: TGTGCCATCAGTGGTTTCGGGGAGGGCACTGAAGCTTTCTTT. V and J are TRBV10-3 and TRBJ1-1, with D unresolved. V shed 4 bases and J shed 4 bases, with 13 bases lying between them. The CDR3 is 14 residues long. The germline gives CDR1 ENHRY, CDR2 SYGVKD.